This T cell receptor (beta chain) came from a study of response to subunit inactivated influenza vaccine. TCRdb reprocessed the RT-PCR reads with MiXCR, giving one entry per CDR3 protein. The sample yields about 540,000 distinct CDR3 sequences, 12% to 15% seen once. For this clonotype: Antigen specificity is unknown.

CDR3 size: 14 residues. The trim removed 4 bases at V and 3 bases at J, leaving 4 bases unmatched. Germline CDR1 and CDR2: SGHRS and YFSETQ. Study-wide points: The authors put forward the suggestion that each seasonal influenza vaccination may bring in only a limited number of new T cells.

The sequence was obtained from a man over 45 who received an inactivated influenza vaccine. The chain has TRBV5-1 and TRBJ2-7, with 10 bases that match TRBD2. The sequences come from PBMCs from blood, collected roughly 12 days after vaccination. CDR3: CASSTSSGSYEQYF. CDR3 coding DNA: TGCGCCAGCAGCACCTCTAGCGGGAGCTACGAGCAGTACTTC. Complete variable domain (other parts from reference TRBV5-1 and TRBJ2-7): KAGVTQTPRYLIKTRGQQVTLSCSPISGHRSVSWYQQTPGQGLQFLFEYFSETQRNKGNFPGRFSGRQFSNSRSEMNVSTLELGDSALYLCASSTSSGSYEQYFGPGTRLTVT.